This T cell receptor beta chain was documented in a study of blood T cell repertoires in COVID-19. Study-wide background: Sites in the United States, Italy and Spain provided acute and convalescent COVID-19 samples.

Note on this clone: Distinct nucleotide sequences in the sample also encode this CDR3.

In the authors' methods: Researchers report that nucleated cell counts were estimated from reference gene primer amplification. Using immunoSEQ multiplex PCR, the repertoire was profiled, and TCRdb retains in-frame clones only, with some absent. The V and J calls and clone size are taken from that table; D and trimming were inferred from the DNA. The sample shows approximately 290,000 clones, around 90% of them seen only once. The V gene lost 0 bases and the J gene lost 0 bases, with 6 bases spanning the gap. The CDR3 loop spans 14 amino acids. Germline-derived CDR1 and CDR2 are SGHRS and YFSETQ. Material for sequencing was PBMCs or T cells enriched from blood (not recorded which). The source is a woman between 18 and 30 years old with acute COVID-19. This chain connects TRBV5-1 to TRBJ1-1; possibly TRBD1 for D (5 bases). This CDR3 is CASSLEGMNTEAFF. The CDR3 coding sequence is TGCGCCAGCAGCTTGGAGGGGATGAACACTGAAGCTTTCTTT.